The T cell receptor (beta chain) under discussion was sequenced for a study of response to subunit inactivated influenza vaccine (dated by TCRdb to the late 2010s). About the investigation overall: The study used deep quantitative T cell receptor repertoire profiling to track responses to a trivalent subunit inactivated influenza vaccine. Points the paper makes about the study in general: The authors suggested that each seasonal influenza vaccination may recruit only a limited number of new T cells.

The germline V gene sets CDR1 to MNHEY and CDR2 to SVGAGI. Relative to germline, V is missing 2 bases and J is missing 5 bases, with 13 bases of the junction outside any gene match. There are 17 amino acids in the CDR3, from cysteine to phenylalanine inclusive. The DNA shown is the 51-base CDR3, in frame from base 1. Libraries were prepared through RT-PCR. Instrument used: Illumina HiSeq 2500. Starting from the raw public reads, TCRdb applied fastp trimming at Q25, assembled clones with MiXCR and retained in-frame beta chains. Rows are combined by CDR3 protein, so each entry shows the most common genes and DNA. This sample has about 700,000 distinct CDR3 sequences in its table, and approximately 14% of those were observed once. In total, the top ten clones hold 5.5% to 8% of the sample. This clonotype appeared a few times. The antigen it recognizes is unknown. No base quality values were provided; no much bigger clone lies one nucleotide off.

The V gene is TRBV6-5 and the J gene is TRBJ2-7, and 9 junction bases match TRBD1. The receptor's source is a man aged 50 to 59 who received an inactivated influenza vaccine. Donor details come from another sample of the same person, matched by shared clones. Here the sequenced sample was PBMCs from blood, taken 14 to 15 days before vaccination. The nucleotide sequence reads as follows: TGTGCCAGCAGTTACATGGCGGGGACAGGGCTCGAACACGAGCAGTACTTC. Protein translation: CASSYMAGTGLEHEQYF.